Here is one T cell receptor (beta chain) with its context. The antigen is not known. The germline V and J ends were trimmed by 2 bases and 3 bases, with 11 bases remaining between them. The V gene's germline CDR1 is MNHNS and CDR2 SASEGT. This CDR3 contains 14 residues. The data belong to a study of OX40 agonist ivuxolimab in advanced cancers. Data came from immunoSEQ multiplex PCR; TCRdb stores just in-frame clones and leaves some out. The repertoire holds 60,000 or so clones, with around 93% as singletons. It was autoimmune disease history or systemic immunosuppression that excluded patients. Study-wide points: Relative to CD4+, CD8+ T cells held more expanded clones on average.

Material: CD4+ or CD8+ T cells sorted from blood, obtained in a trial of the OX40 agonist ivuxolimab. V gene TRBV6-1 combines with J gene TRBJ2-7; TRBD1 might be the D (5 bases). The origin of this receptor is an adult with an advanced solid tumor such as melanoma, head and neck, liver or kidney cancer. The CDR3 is CASSETGAHYEQYF. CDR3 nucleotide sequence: TGTGCCAGCAGTGAAACAGGAGCCCACTACGAGCAGTACTTC.